This TCR beta chain was captured by sequencing in a study of blood T cells in healthy people across ages. General study findings and limits: Unsorted PBMC material precluded a definitive naive versus antigen-experienced comparison.

With a J-beta primer mix and a sample-barcoded 5' primer, a second PCR ran about 7 to 12 cycles. A single record per CDR3 protein comes from TCRdb applying MiXCR to the 5' RACE reads. The table has approximately 1.5 million distinct CDR3 sequences, approximately 43% seen once; the top ten hold about 4%. As regards this clonotype: Its specificity is not known.

The sample taken for sequencing was blood. The receptor was isolated from a young woman in good health.

The CDR3 DNA reads TGCGCCAGCAGCCAAGAGCCCAGGGTGTACGGCTACACCTTC. This encodes CASSQEPRVYGYTF. The chain combines TRBV4-3 with TRBJ1-2, with TRBD1 as a possible D gene (5 bases). In germline, CDR1 is LGHNA, CDR2 YSLEER. This CDR3 is 14 amino acids long. Trimming pared 0 bases from V and 8 bases from J, leaving 13 bases between.